This T cell receptor beta chain was retrieved from a study of patients and donors after allogeneic stem cell transplantation. Germline values: CDR1 SQVTM, CDR2 ANQGSEA. The CDR3 is 13 residues long. V was clipped by 7 bases and J by 5 bases; unmatched bases: 8. Using its own MiXCR run on the RT-PCR reads, TCRdb lists one record per CDR3 protein. The table has approximately 430,000 distinct CDR3 sequences, 16% seen once. This TCR was recovered from a human donor who was either an allogeneic HSCT recipient or a stem cell or donor lymphocyte infusion donor (not recorded which). It is not recorded whose cells these are; they may come from a transplant donor. Material for sequencing was blood, either unsorted or a sorted T cell fraction (not recorded which). The genes are TRBV29-1 and TRBJ2-5; 9 positions agree with TRBD1. This CDR3 reads CSANRGQGETQYF. For the CDR3, the DNA is TGCAGCGCTAACAGGGGGCAGGGGGAGACCCAGTACTTC.